Listed below are T cell receptor beta chains from one sample, sequenced in a study of blood T cells in healthy people across ages. TCRdb passed the 5' RACE reads through MiXCR, listing each CDR3 protein once. The sample carries roughly 900,000 distinct CDR3 sequences, less than 35% recorded once. The sequencing input was blood. These receptors came from a woman older than 75 in good health. Both conserved end residues are part of each CDR3. The D gene is left open where the match is weak. Size is omitted from some rows. Given values are once, few, many or a class for expanded clones.

D gene	V gene	clone size	J gene	CDR3 DNA	CDR3 protein
-	TRBV29-1	-	TRBJ1-1	TGCAGCGTTGGATGGGATAGAGCTTTCTTT	CSVGWDRAFF
TRBD1	TRBV24-1	-	TRBJ1-2	TGTGCCGCCAGTGATACTACCGGGACAGGCCTGGCGGGTGGCTACACCTTC	CAASDTTGTGLAGGYTF
-	TRBV28	few	TRBJ2-1	TGTGCCAGCAGTGGAGGGGGAGCGGGGCGAAAGAATGAGCAGTTCTTC	CASSGGGAGRKNEQFF
TRBD2	TRBV2	-	TRBJ2-2	TGTGCCAGCAGGGGGACTAGTGCAAACACCGGGGAGCTGTTTTTT	CASRGTSANTGELFF
TRBD2	TRBV30	-	TRBJ2-4	TGTGCCTGGAGAGAACTAGCGGGGGGGCGATTAGCCAAAAACATTCAGTACTTC	CAWRELAGGRLAKNIQYF
-	TRBV5-1	-	TRBJ2-2	TGCGCCAGCAGCCCCCAGGGGGGGGGTAACACCGGGGAGCTGTTTTTT	CASSPQGGGNTGELFF
-	TRBV12-3/TRBV12-4	many	TRBJ2-1	TGTGCCAGCAGTTTAAGGAGACCCACCTCCCCCCGATACAATGAGCAGTTCTTC	CASSLRRPTSPRYNEQFF
-	TRBV10-1	-	TRBJ1-5	TGCGCCAGCAGTGAGTACAGAGATCAGCCCCAGCATTTT	CASSEYRDQPQHF
-	TRBV12-3/TRBV12-4	-	TRBJ1-2	TGTGCCAGCAGTTCATCGCGCTATGGCTACACCTTC	CASSSSRYGYTF
-	TRBV9	many	TRBJ2-1	TGTGCCAGCAGCTATCAATGGGGTGACTCCTACAATGAGCAGTTCTTC	CASSYQWGDSYNEQFF
-	TRBV10-2	-	TRBJ2-5	TGCGCCAGCAGTGAGTCGGGGGGAGGTGAAGGGACCCAGTACTTC	CASSESGGGEGTQYF